The TCR beta chain under discussion was sequenced for a study of T cells in narcolepsy. This clone was detected only a few times. Antigen: not known. Using immunoSEQ multiplex PCR, the repertoire was profiled, and TCRdb retains in-frame clones only, with some absent. The sample lists about 20,000 clones, roughly 80% seen once, with around 1.6% in the top ten. Findings and limits, study-wide: HCRT-specific and TRIB2-specific autoreactive clonotypes appeared among same-patient CSF and blood CD4+ clonotypes. Healthy controls reportedly lacked the autoreactive clonotypes serially found in patients' blood. Some memory CD4+ repertoires had no autoreactive clone sequences.

The CDR3 runs to 14 residues. Trimming shortened V by 5 bases and J by 4 bases, and 12 bases separated the two germline ends. From germline, CDR1 is LGHNT and CDR2 FRNRAP. The sequenced sample was memory (CD45RA-) CD4+ T cells from blood. The chain uses TRBV12-5 and TRBJ1-3; no definite D call. The receptor was isolated from a human donor in good health. Written as DNA, the CDR3 is TGTGCTAGTGGTCACGGGGAGTTGGGAAACACCATATATTTT. Translated: CASGHGELGNTIYF.